This TCR beta chain is from a study of monozygotic twins with inflammatory bowel disease. Germline V gene data show CDR1 as SGDLS and CDR2 as YYNGEE. This CDR3 spans 17 amino acids. There were 3500 ng of total RNA used for each TCR library. The unique tags termed UMIs, each holding a 6-nucleotide sample barcode, were added by means of template switching. TCRdb re-analyzed the 5' RACE reads; it lists each CDR3 protein once, without DNA. The sample's table shows about 160,000 distinct CDR3 sequences. Investigators pulled total RNA out of whole blood and did not sort T cells. Sequencing was done on a sample of blood. The chain is built from TRBV9 and TRBJ2-3; the D call of TRBD2 rests on TCRdb alone, since no DNA is present to check it. This receptor was taken from a human donor with ulcerative colitis or Crohn's disease, or a healthy co-twin of an affected twin (not recorded which). CDR3 sequence: CASSVAASGTSTDTQYF.